Listed here are 28 T cell receptor beta chains from one sample, sequenced in a study of early T cells in non-severe SARS-CoV-2 infection. TCRdb recomputed calls from the 5' RACE reads with MiXCR, one row per CDR3 protein. The sample has around 30,000 distinct CDR3 sequences, 4.5% to 6.5% seen once; the top ten hold about 7%. The sequenced sample consisted of whole blood. The receptors stem from an adult who was a healthcare worker with PCR-confirmed SARS-CoV-2 infection or an uninfected control (not recorded which).

This clonotype qualifies as medium-sized. V gene TRBV7-2 combines with J gene TRBJ2-5; TRBD2 might be the D (5 bases). The V and J ends lost 7 bases and 5 bases respectively, with 17 bases between them. This CDR3 is built from 14 residues. Germline V lookup: CDR1 SGHTA, CDR2 FQGNSA. In DNA, the CDR3 is TGTGCCAGCAACTATGGGTCTCGAGGGGAGACCCAGTACTTC. It encodes CASNYGSRGETQYF.

The chain is built from TRBV14 and TRBJ1-2; D call uncertain. Trimming removed 6 bases from V and 8 bases from J, with 7 bases in between. This CDR3 is built from 10 residues. The V gene's germline CDR1 is SGHDN and CDR2 FVKESK. The DNA of the CDR3 is TGTGCCAGCAGACACCGGGGCTACACCTTC. This codes for CASRHRGYTF. The variable domain in full, completed from reference TRBV14 and TRBJ1-2, reads EAGVTQFPSHSVIEKGQTVTLRCDPISGHDNLYWYRRVMGKEIKFLLHFVKESKQDESGMPNNRFLAERTGGTYSTLKVQPAELEDSGVYFCASRHRGYTFGSGTRLTVV.

The chain is built from TRBV18 and TRBJ2-7; 8 nucleotides line up with TRBD2. Germline V lookup: CDR1 KGHSH, CDR2 LQKENI. The CDR3 length is 14 residues. The ends lost 2 bases at V and 3 bases at J; junction bases unmatched: 3. The chain's CDR3 is CASSPGLAGYEQYF. The DNA of the CDR3 is TGTGCCAGCTCACCAGGCCTAGCGGGCTACGAGCAGTACTTC.

This clonotype has more than one count but fewer than ten. This sequence joins TRBV7-2 and TRBJ2-1, with D unresolved. This CDR3 is 11 amino acids long. Between the trimmed V and J ends, which lost 2 bases and 10 bases, there was a span of 6 bases. Germline V gene data show CDR1 as SGHTA and CDR2 as FQGNSA. DNA of the CDR3: TGTGCCAGCAGCTTAAGCAGAGAGCAGTTCTTC. This translates into CASSLSREQFF.

Many counts were recorded for this clonotype. The rearrangement links TRBV3-1 to TRBJ2-7, with 8 bases identical to TRBD2. J was trimmed by 2 bases and V by 3 bases; bases with no gene match: 3. This CDR3 has 14 amino acids. Per germline, CDR1 LGHDT and CDR2 YNNKEL (reference sequence). The CDR3 bases are TGTGCCAGCAGCCAGCTAGCGGGTGCCTACGAGCAGTACTTC. Protein product: CASSQLAGAYEQYF.

This clonotype has ten or more counts. The rearrangement uses TRBV18 and TRBJ1-4; TRBD1 is a possible D gene (5 bases). V was cut by 1 base and J by 14 bases, with 17 bases left in between. The germline CDR1 and CDR2 sequences are KGHSH and LQKENI. This CDR3 has 14 residues. The CDR3 nucleotides read TGTGCCAGCTCACCACGGGACTCAGGTTGGCATCTGTTTTTT. Translation gives CASSPRDSGWHLFF.

This clonotype was detected a few times. The chain employs TRBV4-1 and TRBJ1-5; D gene uncertain. This CDR3 has 14 residues. V was clipped by 3 bases and J by 6 bases, with 12 bases between them. CDR1 and CDR2 from the germline V gene are MGHRA and YSYEKL. The CDR3 sequence: CASSHLAVGQPQHF. CDR3 nucleotides: TGCGCCAGCAGCCATCTGGCAGTGGGTCAGCCCCAGCATTTT.

This clonotype has ten or more counts. Mismatch with germline at one junction end may stem from a read error. The rearrangement uses TRBV11-3 and TRBJ2-1; TRBD2 matches 13 bases. This CDR3 comprises 14 residues. CDR1 and CDR2 from the germline V gene are SGHNT and YENEEA. CDR3 sequence (DNA): TGTGCCAGCAGTGAAAGGACTAGCGGGGGACCTCCGGAGTTC. It translates to CASSERTSGGPPEF.

This clonotype was seen repeatedly, ten times or more. V gene TRBV18 combines with J gene TRBJ2-7; 10 bases are shared with TRBD2. This CDR3 spans 17 amino acids. J lost 4 bases, V lost 6 bases, and 15 bases had no gene match. Germline loops: CDR1 KGHSH, CDR2 LQKENI. The CDR3 is CASSRDSGLAGVYEQYF. Written as DNA, the CDR3 is TGTGCCAGCTCCCGGGACAGTGGCCTAGCGGGAGTGTACGAGCAGTACTTC.

This clonotype was seen many times. The gene calls are TRBV7-8 and TRBJ2-3, with D possibly TRBD2 on 5 matching bases. The germline CDR1 and CDR2 sequences are SGHVS and FQNEAQ. The CDR3 is made up of 14 amino acids. Trimming shortened V by 10 bases and J by 0 bases, and 14 bases separated the two germline ends. The CDR3 DNA reads as TGTGCCACCCGGGCGGGTTCTAGCACAGATACGCAGTATTTT. As protein: CATRAGSSTDTQYF.

This clonotype was found many times. V is TRBV10-3 and J is TRBJ1-1, with TRBD1 identical over 7 bases. This CDR3 has 12 amino acids. Germline values: CDR1 ENHRY, CDR2 SYGVKD. J lost 7 bases, V lost 6 bases, and 5 bases had no gene match. This CDR3 is CAISPTGIEAFF. The CDR3 DNA reads TGTGCCATCAGCCCGACAGGGATTGAAGCTTTCTTT.

This clonotype was recorded at least ten times. V usage is TRBV10-1 and J usage is TRBJ1-1; 8 bases are shared with TRBD1. Germline assignment: CDR1 WNHNN and CDR2 SYGVQD (reference sequence). V was pared by 5 bases and J by 1 base, with 3 bases of the junction left unmatched. CDR3 length: 14 residues. CDR3 DNA: TGCGCCAGCAGTCCGGACAGGGAGAACACTGAAGCTTTCTTT. It encodes CASSPDRENTEAFF.

Remarks on this clonotype: At one of its ends the junction is not consistent with the germline gene, which may arise from a read error. The rearrangement links TRBV4-1 to TRBJ2-7; a possible D gene is TRBD2 (6 bases). Germline CDR1 reads MGHRA; CDR2 reads YSYEKL. The CDR3 loop spans 15 amino acids. The CDR3: CTSSRQGTKGGEQYF. CDR3 DNA: TGCACCAGCAGCCGTCAGGGAACTAAGGGAGGCGAGCAGTACTTC.

There are many counts of this clonotype. The chain joins TRBV12-3 or TRBV12-4 to TRBJ2-7; no reliable D call. This CDR3 has 12 amino acids. With 6 bases removed from V and 6 bases from J, the gap between germline ends came to 12 bases. The CDR3 bases are TGTGCCAGCAGCTTGAATGCAGGCGAGCAGTACTTC. It encodes CASSLNAGEQYF.

This clonotype was detected ten times or more. The chain employs TRBV7-2 and TRBJ2-7, with D unresolved. There are 16 residues in the CDR3. Trimming pared 1 base from V and 2 bases from J, leaving 15 bases between. Per the germline V gene, CDR1 is SGHTA and CDR2 is FQGNSA. The CDR3 DNA reads as TGTGCCAGCAGCTTAGGCTTCGATCGCGCCGCCTACGAGCAGTACTTC. This translates into CASSLGFDRAAYEQYF.

The chain combines TRBV28 with TRBJ1-5; 7 bases line up with TRBD1. The J segment lost 4 bases and the V segment lost 7 bases, leaving 7 bases of the junction unmatched. Germline loops: CDR1 MDHEN, CDR2 SYDVKM. The CDR3 length is 14 residues. The CDR3, as DNA: TGTGCCAGCATCTCGGGACAGCGGAATCAGCCCCAGCATTTT. Protein product: CASISGQRNQPQHF.

This clonotype showed up just a few times. The chain recombines TRBV28 with TRBJ2-1, with 8 bases identical to TRBD2. CDR3 length: 15 amino acids. CDR1 MDHEN and CDR2 SYDVKM come from the germline V gene. The V gene end was trimmed by 2 bases and the J gene end by 5 bases; junction bases not matched to a gene: 5. The CDR3, as DNA: TGTGCCAGCAGTTTAGGGGGACTAGGGAACAATGAGCAGTTCTTC. Protein: CASSLGGLGNNEQFF.

This clonotype was found many times. V is TRBV6-1 and J is TRBJ2-2; D is ambiguous. Germline V lookup: CDR1 MNHNS, CDR2 SASEGT. The CDR3 has 15 residues. Trimming stripped 4 bases from V and 5 bases from J, with 14 bases between. The CDR3 sequence: CASSVGILRTGELFF. CDR3 nucleotide sequence: TGTGCCAGCAGTGTGGGCATTTTGCGGACCGGGGAGCTGTTTTTT.

This clonotype was counted ten times or more. The chain joins TRBV27 to TRBJ2-1; 15 bases map to TRBD2. Germline CDR1 reads MNHEY; CDR2 reads SMNVEV (reference sequence). CDR3 length: 19 residues. Germline trimming cut 6 bases from V and 4 bases from J; bases unmatched to any gene: 13. The CDR3 sequence: CASRRTSGRASETYNEQFF. For the CDR3, the DNA is TGTGCCAGCAGAAGGACTAGCGGGAGGGCCTCCGAAACTTACAATGAGCAGTTCTTC.

This clonotype was seen a handful of times. CDR3 sequence reads: CASSLARGRDEQYF. The CDR3 bases are TGTGCCAGCAGCTTAGCGCGCGGGAGGGATGAGCAGTACTTC. The chain recombines TRBV7-6 with TRBJ2-7; 9 nucleotides line up with TRBD2. V was clipped by 0 bases and J by 7 bases; unmatched bases: 4. The germline V gene encodes CDR1 SGHVS and CDR2 FNYEAQ. The CDR3 has 14 residues.

This clonotype was picked up many times. This chain joins TRBV7-9 and TRBJ1-1; D possibly corresponds to TRBD1 (6 bases). CDR1 is SEHNR and CDR2 is FQNEAQ in the germline V gene (reference sequence). V was cut by 7 bases and J by 6 bases, with 15 bases left in between. This CDR3 is 13 amino acids long. CDR3 DNA sequence: TGTGCCAGCACCCTATCAGGGGAAGCTGAAGCTTTCTTT. Translation: CASTLSGEAEAFF.

The V call is TRBV28, the J call TRBJ2-3; the D is unclear. Trimming left V 4 bases short and J 4 bases short, with 3 bases between. Per germline, CDR1 MDHEN and CDR2 SYDVKM. This CDR3 region has 11 residues. The CDR3 coding sequence is TGTGCCAGCAGTTACGCAGATACGCAGTATTTT. Protein product: CASSYADTQYF.

This clonotype showed up just a few times. This chain joins TRBV12-3 or TRBV12-4 and TRBJ2-1, with D maybe TRBD1 (5 bases). CDR3 size: 13 residues. Trimming removed 7 bases from V and 8 bases from J, with 15 bases in between. The CDR3, as DNA: TGTGCCAGCATGTATGGGGCTTTGGATGAGCAGTTCTTC. It encodes CASMYGALDEQFF.

The V call is TRBV20-1, the J call TRBJ2-1; the D is unclear. The germline V gene has CDR1 DFQATT and CDR2 SNEGSKA (reference sequence). Trimming pared 0 bases from V and 0 bases from J, leaving 9 bases between. The CDR3 spans 15 residues. The CDR3 is CSARDPVRSYNEQFF. The DNA for the CDR3 is TGCAGTGCTAGAGATCCGGTGCGCTCCTACAATGAGCAGTTCTTC.

This clonotype appeared a few times. The genes are TRBV29-1 and TRBJ1-3; D is undetermined. Germline CDR1 is SQVTM and CDR2 is ANQGSEA. With 5 bases removed from V and 7 bases from J, the gap between germline ends came to 12 bases. The CDR3 has 12 amino acids. Here the CDR3 reads CSVIPAGNTIYF. CDR3 DNA sequence: TGCAGCGTTATCCCCGCCGGTAACACCATATATTTT.

This clonotype was counted at least ten times. The gene calls are TRBV20-1 and TRBJ2-5, with D maybe TRBD2 (6 bases). This CDR3 is 16 amino acids long. The germline V gene has CDR1 DFQATT and CDR2 SNEGSKA (reference sequence). The ends were cut back, 1 base at V and 5 bases at J, with 20 bases in the middle. The CDR3: CSARAASSGDIETQYF. Here the CDR3 DNA reads TGCAGTGCTAGAGCCGCGTCTTCGGGAGATATTGAGACCCAGTACTTC.

This clonotype has a handful of counts. This chain uses TRBV4-2 with TRBJ2-2; TRBD2 matches at 10 bases. V lost 1 base to trimming and J lost 6 bases; unmatched junction nucleotides: 8. This CDR3 is built from 17 residues. CDR1 is LGHNA, CDR2 YNFKEQ, per germline. CDR3 nucleotides: TGTGCCAGCAGCCAAGTTGGCAGCGGGAGGGCCGCCGGGGAGCTGTTTTTT. Protein sequence: CASSQVGSGRAAGELFF.

This clonotype has ten or more counts. The rearrangement joins TRBV11-2 to TRBJ2-1, with 9 bases identical to TRBD2. The germline CDR1 and CDR2 sequences are SGHAT and FQNNGV. J lost 9 bases, V lost 5 bases, and 8 bases had no gene match. The CDR3 sequence is 14 residues long. CDR3 in DNA: TGTGCCAGCAGCACCCGTCCTAGCGGGGCTGAGCAGTTCTTC. Translation gives CASSTRPSGAEQFF.